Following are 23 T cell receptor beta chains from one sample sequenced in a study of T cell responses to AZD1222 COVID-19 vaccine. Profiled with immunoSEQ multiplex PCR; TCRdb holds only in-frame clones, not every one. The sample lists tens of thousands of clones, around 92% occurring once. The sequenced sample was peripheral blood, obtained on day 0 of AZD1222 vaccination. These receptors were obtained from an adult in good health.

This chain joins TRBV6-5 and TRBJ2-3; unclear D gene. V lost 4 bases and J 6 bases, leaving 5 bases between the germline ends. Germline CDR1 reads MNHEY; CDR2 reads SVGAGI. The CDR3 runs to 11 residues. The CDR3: CASSSPDTQYF. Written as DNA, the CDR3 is TGTGCCAGCAGTTCCCCGGATACGCAGTATTTT.

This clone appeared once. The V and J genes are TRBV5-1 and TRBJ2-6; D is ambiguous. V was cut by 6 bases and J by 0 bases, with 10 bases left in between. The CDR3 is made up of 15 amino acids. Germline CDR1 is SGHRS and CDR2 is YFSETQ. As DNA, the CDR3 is TGCGCCAGCACCAAGGCTCTCTCTGGGGCCAACGTCCTGACTTTC. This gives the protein CASTKALSGANVLTF.

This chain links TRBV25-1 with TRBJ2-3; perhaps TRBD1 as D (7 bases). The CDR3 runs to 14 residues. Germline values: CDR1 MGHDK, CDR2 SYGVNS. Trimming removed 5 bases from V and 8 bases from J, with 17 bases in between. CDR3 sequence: CASSSTGVRGTQYF. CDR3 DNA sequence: TGTGCCAGCAGTTCCACAGGGGTGCGGGGTACGCAGTATTTT.

CDR3 protein: CATSDPSGSSYNEQFF. In nucleotides, the CDR3 is TGTGCCACCAGTGACCCAAGCGGGAGCTCCTACAATGAGCAGTTCTTC. This sequence joins TRBV24-1 and TRBJ2-1; 8 nucleotides align to TRBD2. With V trimmed by 4 bases and J by 0 bases, 4 bases remained unmatched. The CDR3 loop spans 16 amino acids. Germline V CDR1 and CDR2: KGHDR, SFDVKD.

The CDR3, as DNA: TGTGCCAGCAGTGAAGCGGGGGGACAGGGGGCTCACGAGCAGTACTTC. As protein: CASSEAGGQGAHEQYF. This chain joins TRBV6-1 and TRBJ2-7, with 12 bases fitting TRBD1. Germline values: CDR1 MNHNS, CDR2 SASEGT. Trimming removed 0 bases from V and 5 bases from J; junction bases left unmatched: 5. The CDR3 sequence is 16 residues long.

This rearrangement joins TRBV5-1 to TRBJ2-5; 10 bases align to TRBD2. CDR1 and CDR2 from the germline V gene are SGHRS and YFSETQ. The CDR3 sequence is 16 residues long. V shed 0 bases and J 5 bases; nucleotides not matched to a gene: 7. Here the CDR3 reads CASSLAPSGSVETQYF. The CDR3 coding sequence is TGCGCCAGCAGCTTGGCCCCTAGCGGGAGTGTTGAGACCCAGTACTTC. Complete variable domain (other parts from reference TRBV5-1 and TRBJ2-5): KAGVTQTPRYLIKTRGQQVTLSCSPISGHRSVSWYQQTPGQGLQFLFEYFSETQRNKGNFPGRFSGRQFSNSRSEMNVSTLELGDSALYLCASSLAPSGSVETQYFGPGTRLLVL.

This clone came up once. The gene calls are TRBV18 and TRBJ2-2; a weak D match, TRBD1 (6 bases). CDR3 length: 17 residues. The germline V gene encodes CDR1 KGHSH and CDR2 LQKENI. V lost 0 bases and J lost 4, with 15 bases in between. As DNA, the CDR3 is TGTGCCAGCTCACCACCGGGCAGGGGCTTCGTCACCGGGGAGCTGTTTTTT. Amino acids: CASSPPGRGFVTGELFF.

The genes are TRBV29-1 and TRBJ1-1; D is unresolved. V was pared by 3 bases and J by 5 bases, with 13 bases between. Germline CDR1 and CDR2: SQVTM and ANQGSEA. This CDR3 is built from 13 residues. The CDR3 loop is CSVDGQLRTEAFF. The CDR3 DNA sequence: TGCAGCGTTGATGGGCAACTGAGGACTGAAGCTTTCTTT.

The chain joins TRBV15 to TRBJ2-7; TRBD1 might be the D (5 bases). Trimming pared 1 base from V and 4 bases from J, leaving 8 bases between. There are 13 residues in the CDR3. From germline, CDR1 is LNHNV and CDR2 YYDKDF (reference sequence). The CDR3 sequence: CATSRGTFYEQYF. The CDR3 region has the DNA TGTGCCACCAGCAGAGGGACATTTTACGAGCAGTACTTC.

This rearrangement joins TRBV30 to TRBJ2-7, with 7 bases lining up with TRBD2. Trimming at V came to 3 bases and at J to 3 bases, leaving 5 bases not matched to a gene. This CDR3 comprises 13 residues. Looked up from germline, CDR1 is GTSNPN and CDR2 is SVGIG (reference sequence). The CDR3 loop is CAWSSGTDYEQYF. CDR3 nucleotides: TGTGCCTGGAGCAGCGGGACCGACTACGAGCAGTACTTC.

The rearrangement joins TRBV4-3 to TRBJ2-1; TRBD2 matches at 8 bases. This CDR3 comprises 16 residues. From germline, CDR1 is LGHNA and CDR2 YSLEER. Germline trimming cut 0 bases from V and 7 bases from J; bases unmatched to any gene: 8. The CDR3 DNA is TGCGCCAGCAGCCAAGAACCCAGCGGGAGTTTTAATGAGCAGTTCTTC. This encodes CASSQEPSGSFNEQFF.

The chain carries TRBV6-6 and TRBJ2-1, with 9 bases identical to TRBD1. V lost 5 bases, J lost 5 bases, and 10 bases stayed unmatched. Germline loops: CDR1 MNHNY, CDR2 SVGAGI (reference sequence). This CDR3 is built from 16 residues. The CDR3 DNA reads TGTGCCAGCAGTCGACAGGGGGTCGGAATTAACAATGAGCAGTTCTTC. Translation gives CASSRQGVGINNEQFF.

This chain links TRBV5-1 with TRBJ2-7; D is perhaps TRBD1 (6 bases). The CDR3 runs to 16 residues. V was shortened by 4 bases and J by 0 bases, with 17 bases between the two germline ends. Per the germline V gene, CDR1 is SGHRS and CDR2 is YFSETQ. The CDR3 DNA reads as TGCGCCAGCAGCATGGGGTCCAGGGGAGTCTCCTACGAGCAGTACTTC. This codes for CASSMGSRGVSYEQYF. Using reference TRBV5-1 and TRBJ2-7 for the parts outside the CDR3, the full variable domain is KAGVTQTPRYLIKTRGQQVTLSCSPISGHRSVSWYQQTPGQGLQFLFEYFSETQRNKGNFPGRFSGRQFSNSRSEMNVSTLELGDSALYLCASSMGSRGVSYEQYFGPGTRLTVT.

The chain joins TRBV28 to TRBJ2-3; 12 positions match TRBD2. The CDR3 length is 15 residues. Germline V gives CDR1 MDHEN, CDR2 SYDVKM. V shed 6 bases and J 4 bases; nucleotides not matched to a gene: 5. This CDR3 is CASRGTSGFADTQYF. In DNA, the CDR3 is TGTGCCAGCAGGGGGACTAGCGGGTTCGCAGATACGCAGTATTTT. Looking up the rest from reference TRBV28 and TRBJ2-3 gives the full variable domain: DVKVTQSSRYLVKRTGEKVFLECVQDMDHENMFWYRQDPGLGLRLIYFSYDVKMKEKGDIPEGYSVSREKKERFSLILESASTNQTSMYLCASRGTSGFADTQYFGPGTRLTVL.

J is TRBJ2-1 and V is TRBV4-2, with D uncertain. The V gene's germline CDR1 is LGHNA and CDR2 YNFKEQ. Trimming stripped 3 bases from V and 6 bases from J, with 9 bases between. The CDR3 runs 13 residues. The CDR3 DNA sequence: TGTGCCAGCAGCCATCCTACGGTCAATGAGCAGTTCTTC. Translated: CASSHPTVNEQFF.

Written as DNA, the CDR3 is TGTGCCAGCAGCCCGGGGACTAGTTTGAATGAGCAGTTCTTC. It codes for CASSPGTSLNEQFF. The rearrangement uses TRBV14 and TRBJ2-1; 8 bases map to TRBD2. Germline CDR1 SGHDN, CDR2 FVKESK. The length of the CDR3 is 14 residues. V gave up 4 bases and J gave up 7 bases; unmatched junction bases: 6.

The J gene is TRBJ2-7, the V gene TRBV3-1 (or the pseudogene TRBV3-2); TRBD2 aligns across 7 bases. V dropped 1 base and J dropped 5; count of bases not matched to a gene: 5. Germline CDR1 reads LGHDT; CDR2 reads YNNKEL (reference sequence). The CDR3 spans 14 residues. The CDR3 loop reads CASSQGTGGNEQYF. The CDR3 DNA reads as TGTGCCAGCAGCCAAGGGACCGGGGGGAACGAGCAGTACTTC.

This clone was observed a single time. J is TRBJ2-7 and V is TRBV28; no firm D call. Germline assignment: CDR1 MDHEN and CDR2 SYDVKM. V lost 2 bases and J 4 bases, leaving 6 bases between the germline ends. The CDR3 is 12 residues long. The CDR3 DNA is TGTGCCAGCAGTTTAAAAGGTTACGAGCAGTACTTC. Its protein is CASSLKGYEQYF.

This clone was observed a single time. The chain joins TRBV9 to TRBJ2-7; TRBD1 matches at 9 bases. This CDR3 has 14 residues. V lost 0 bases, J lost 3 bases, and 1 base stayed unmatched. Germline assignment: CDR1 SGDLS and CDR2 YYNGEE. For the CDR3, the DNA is TGTGCCAGCAGCGTAGCGGGACAGGGCTACGAGCAGTACTTC. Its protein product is CASSVAGQGYEQYF.

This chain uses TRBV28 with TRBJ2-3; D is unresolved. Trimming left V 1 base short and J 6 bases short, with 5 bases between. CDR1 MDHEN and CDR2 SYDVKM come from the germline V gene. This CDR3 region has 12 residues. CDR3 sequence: CASSLSLDTQYF. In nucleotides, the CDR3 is TGTGCCAGCAGTTTATCTCTGGATACGCAGTATTTT.

The CDR3 sequence is CASSLSGDGELFF. The CDR3 bases are TGTGCCAGCAGTTTGAGTGGCGACGGGGAGCTGTTTTTT. The chain is built from TRBV27 and TRBJ2-2; no clear D gene. The V gene's germline CDR1 is MNHEY and CDR2 SMNVEV (reference sequence). Trimming removed 3 bases at V and 7 bases at J, with 9 bases between. The length of the CDR3 is 13 residues.

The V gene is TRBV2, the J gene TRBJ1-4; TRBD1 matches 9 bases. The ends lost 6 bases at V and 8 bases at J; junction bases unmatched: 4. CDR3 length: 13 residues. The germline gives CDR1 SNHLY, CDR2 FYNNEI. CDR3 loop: CASSGTGREKLFF. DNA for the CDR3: TGTGCCAGCAGCGGGACAGGGAGGGAAAAACTGTTTTTT.

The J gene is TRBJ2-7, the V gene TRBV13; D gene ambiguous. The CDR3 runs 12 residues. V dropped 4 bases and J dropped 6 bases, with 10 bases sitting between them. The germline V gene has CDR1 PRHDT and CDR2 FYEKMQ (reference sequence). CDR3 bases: TGTGCCAGCAGCTCCCGCCGGCTCGAGCAGTACTTC. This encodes CASSSRRLEQYF.